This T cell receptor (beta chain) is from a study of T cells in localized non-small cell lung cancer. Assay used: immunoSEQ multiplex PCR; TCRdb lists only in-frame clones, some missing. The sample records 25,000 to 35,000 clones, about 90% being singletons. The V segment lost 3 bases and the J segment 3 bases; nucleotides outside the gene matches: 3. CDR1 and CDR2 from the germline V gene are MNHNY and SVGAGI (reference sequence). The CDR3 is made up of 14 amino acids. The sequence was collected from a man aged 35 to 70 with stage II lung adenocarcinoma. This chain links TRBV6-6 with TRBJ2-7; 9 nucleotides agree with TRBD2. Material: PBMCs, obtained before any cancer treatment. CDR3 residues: CASSYSGSNYEQYF. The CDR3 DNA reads TGTGCCAGCAGTTATAGCGGGAGTAACTACGAGCAGTACTTC.